This TCR beta chain stems from a study of blood T cell repertoires in COVID-19. About the study: From T cells, B-cell-depleted T cells, or PBMCs came the material, which was cDNA or gDNA.

Germline V gene sequence: CDR1 SGHNT, CDR2 YYREEE (reference sequence). This CDR3 has 15 residues. V lost 2 bases, J lost 4 bases, and 13 bases lay in between. This table comes from immunoSEQ multiplex PCR, and its TCRdb copy is limited to in-frame clones, with some not included. The data contain some 320,000 clones, 90% of them singletons. This clone was detected only once. Residents of about two dozen US areas, aged about 18 to 95 years, made up the participants. Assignment of participants to cohorts was predicated upon participant-reported clinical history. For recovered donors of Cohort 3, there were two negative PCRs, clearance, or symptom resolution.

The chain is built from TRBV5-4 and TRBJ2-1; a possible D gene is TRBD2 (6 bases). The TCR originated in a man aged 60-69 years who had recovered from COVID-19. The source material was PBMCs or T cells enriched from blood (not recorded which). CDR3: CASSFGGARYNEQFF. The CDR3 DNA follows: TGTGCCAGCAGCTTCGGCGGGGCGAGGTACAATGAGCAGTTCTTC. The full variable domain, its missing parts supplied by reference TRBV5-4 and TRBJ2-1, is ETGVTQSPTHLIKTRGQQVTLRCSSQSGHNTVSWYQQALGQGPQFIFQYYREEENGRGNFPPRFSGLQFPNYSSELNVNALELDDSALYLCASSFGGARYNEQFFGPGTRLTVL.